A selection of T cell receptor beta chains follows, all from one sample in a study of a mutant IDH1 vaccine in newly diagnosed glioma. Their antigens are not known. Produced via immunoSEQ multiplex PCR; TCRdb's table is partial and in-frame only. The table records 50,000 to 60,000 clones, around 78% of them present only once. The sequences come from PBMCs, collected from a glioma patient whose treatment included an IDH1 peptide vaccine. The receptors were gathered from a man aged 45 to 65 with glioma. Each CDR3 is given with its conserved first and last residue. Each record gives: clone size, J gene, D gene, V gene, CDR3 protein, CDR3 DNA. The D gene is left open where the match is weak. Some rows have no size entry. The others give once, few or many, or a class for an expanded clone.

>.|TRBJ1-2|.|TRBV6-1
CASSEPRRGNYGYTF
TGTGCCAGCAGTGAACCCCGTAGGGGCAACTATGGCTACACCTTC
>.|TRBJ2-3|.|TRBV18
CASSEGADTQYF
TGTGCCAGCTCTGAGGGGGCAGATACGCAGTATTTT
>.|TRBJ2-5|TRBD2|TRBV15
CATSRLAGKETQYF
TGTGCCACCAGCAGGTTAGCGGGGAAAGAGACCCAGTACTTC
>.|TRBJ2-1|TRBD2|TRBV5-1
CASSATSGGAKSYNEQFF
TGCGCCAGCAGCGCCACTAGCGGGGGGGCCAAGTCCTACAATGAGCAGTTCTTC
>.|TRBJ1-4|TRBD1|TRBV6-5
CASRSGTATEKLFF
TGTGCCAGCAGGAGCGGGACAGCAACAGAAAAACTGTTTTTT
>once|TRBJ1-2|.|TRBV30
CAWSIQPPGRSDGYTF
TGTGCCTGGAGTATTCAACCCCCAGGGAGGAGCGATGGCTACACCTTC
>few|TRBJ1-1|TRBD1|TRBV10-2
CASKGQGNTEAFF
TGCGCCAGCAAAGGACAGGGGAACACTGAAGCTTTCTTT
>.|TRBJ1-1|.|TRBV27
CASSSLGTEAFF
TGTGCCAGCAGTTCCTTGGGAACTGAAGCTTTCTTT
>.|TRBJ2-2|.|TRBV5-1
CASSVSGALTGELFF
TGCGCCAGCTCTGTGTCGGGGGCCCTCACCGGGGAGCTGTTTTTT
>.|TRBJ2-7|.|TRBV7-6
CASSLSDRSYEQYF
TGTGCCAGCAGCTTGAGTGACAGATCGTACGAGCAGTACTTC
>.|TRBJ1-5|.|TRBV6-4
CASSEWAWGPQHF
TGTGCCAGCAGTGAGTGGGCCTGGGGGCCCCAGCATTTT
>.|TRBJ2-5|TRBD2|TRBV18
CASSEAGVQETQYF
TGTGCCAGCTCAGAGGCGGGGGTACAAGAGACCCAGTACTTC
>.|TRBJ2-7|.|TRBV7-9
CASSLGMSGTQQYF
TGTGCCAGCAGCTTAGGAATGTCTGGGACCCAGCAGTACTTC
>.|TRBJ1-5|.|TRBV4-1
CASSQDPQSGYQPQHF
TGCGCCAGCAGCCAAGATCCACAATCGGGTTATCAGCCCCAGCATTTT
>.|TRBJ1-1|.|TRBV7-2
CASSLGSYTLNTEAFF
TGTGCCAGCAGCTTAGGGTCTTATACCTTGAACACTGAAGCTTTCTTT
>.|TRBJ2-7|TRBD1|TRBV15
CATSRDRDRVYEQYF
TGTGCCACCAGCAGAGATCGGGACAGGGTGTACGAGCAGTACTTC
>.|TRBJ1-1|.|TRBV5-1
CASSLTAGLNTEAFF
TGCGCCAGCAGCCTGACTGCGGGGTTGAACACTGAAGCTTTCTTT
>.|TRBJ1-1|.|TRBV20-1
CSSYLNTEAFF
TGCAGTTCCTATCTGAACACTGAAGCTTTCTTT
>.|TRBJ1-2|.|TRBV2
CASSEAPDRFNYGYTF
TGTGCCAGCAGTGAAGCCCCCGACAGGTTTAACTATGGCTACACCTTC
>.|TRBJ1-2|.|TRBV5-4
CASSLDGGNYGYTF
TGTGCCAGCAGCTTGGACGGAGGGAACTATGGCTACACCTTC
>.|TRBJ1-3|.|TRBV5-1
CASSLEVGRNTIYF
TGCGCCAGCAGCTTGGAAGTCGGACGAAACACCATATATTTT
>.|TRBJ1-5|TRBD1|TRBV2
CASMPGQGVRPQHF
TGTGCCAGCATGCCGGGACAGGGAGTTCGACCCCAGCATTTT
>.|TRBJ1-1|.|TRBV4-3
CASSQEGENTEAFF
TGCGCCAGCAGCCAAGAGGGCGAGAACACTGAAGCTTTCTTT
>.|TRBJ2-3|.|TRBV4-1
CASRRDRVTDTQYF
TGCGCCAGCCGGAGGGACAGAGTTACAGATACGCAGTATTTT
>.|TRBJ1-1|TRBD1|TRBV18
CASSPPSTGGTEAFF
TGTGCCAGCTCACCACCGTCCACAGGGGGCACTGAAGCTTTCTTT